The rows below give T cell receptor beta chains drawn from one sample of a study of blood T cell repertoires in COVID-19. The data were produced by immunoSEQ multiplex PCR, yet TCRdb's version contains in-frame clones alone and is incomplete. Altogether approximately 59,000 clones are present, approximately 80% being singletons, with the ten largest covering about 30%. The sequencing sample was made of peripheral blood. The receptors originated from a man between 60 and 75 years old with COVID-19, enrolled during active disease. CDR3s include the opening cysteine and the closing phenylalanine or tryptophan.

CDR3aa: CASSYAGGELFF
j_gene: TRBJ2-2
v_gene: TRBV6-6

CDR3aa: CASNHKRELGNTGELFF
j_gene: TRBJ2-2
v_gene: TRBV19

CDR3aa: CASSSPTGGGEKLFF
j_gene: TRBJ1-4
v_gene: TRBV6-5

CDR3aa: CASSLARVSSYNEQFF
j_gene: TRBJ2-1
v_gene: TRBV11-1

CDR3aa: CASRTRATLAGELFF
j_gene: TRBJ2-2
v_gene: TRBV7-2

CDR3aa: CASSKRQGALGDTQYF
j_gene: TRBJ2-3
v_gene: TRBV9

CDR3aa: CASRGPPRAYEQYF
j_gene: TRBJ2-7
v_gene: TRBV2

CDR3aa: CASSRIQGTSSYEQYF
j_gene: TRBJ2-7
v_gene: TRBV4-1

CDR3aa: CASSPRGGGGTDTQYF
j_gene: TRBJ2-3
v_gene: TRBV14

CDR3aa: CASSLRVAYNEQFF
j_gene: TRBJ2-1
v_gene: TRBV27

CDR3aa: CASSLRGLGEQYF
j_gene: TRBJ2-7
v_gene: TRBV7-2

CDR3aa: CASSHRLAGDYEQYF
j_gene: TRBJ2-7
v_gene: TRBV7-9

CDR3aa: CAISGQGRGEQYF
j_gene: TRBJ2-7
v_gene: TRBV10-3

CDR3aa: CASSREGGRGNTIYF
j_gene: TRBJ1-3
v_gene: TRBV6-5

CDR3aa: CASSPGLAGDEQFF
j_gene: TRBJ2-1
v_gene: TRBV7-3

CDR3aa: CASSVDRGGYTF
j_gene: TRBJ1-2
v_gene: TRBV9

CDR3aa: CASSLTTGPDTDTQYF
j_gene: TRBJ2-3
v_gene: TRBV7-9

CDR3aa: CASKEAGDYNEQFF
j_gene: TRBJ2-1
v_gene: TRBV6-5

CDR3aa: CASSLGASGTDTQYF
j_gene: TRBJ2-3
v_gene: TRBV7-7

CDR3aa: CASSFGTGNTEAFF
j_gene: TRBJ1-1
v_gene: TRBV13

CDR3aa: CASSLGLDQPQHF
j_gene: TRBJ1-5
v_gene: TRBV7-8

CDR3aa: CASSDQFQETQYF
j_gene: TRBJ2-5
v_gene: TRBV2

CDR3aa: CASSFWGSAKETQYF
j_gene: TRBJ2-5
v_gene: TRBV7-8

CDR3aa: CARSWSLAGENTGELFF
j_gene: TRBJ2-2
v_gene: TRBV5-3

CDR3aa: CATGGRGNQPQHF
j_gene: TRBJ1-5
v_gene: TRBV15

CDR3aa: CASSQGLGLGNTIYF
j_gene: TRBJ1-3
v_gene: TRBV14

CDR3aa: CASSPNWGGRYTEAFF
j_gene: TRBJ1-1
v_gene: TRBV3-1/TRBV3-2

CDR3aa: CAISTDRSREKLFF
j_gene: TRBJ1-4
v_gene: TRBV10-3

CDR3aa: CASSLALAGGPETQYF
j_gene: TRBJ2-5
v_gene: TRBV5-4

CDR3aa: CARSFGQPLNEKLFF
j_gene: TRBJ1-4
v_gene: TRBV5-3

CDR3aa: CASSSTGSTDTQYF
j_gene: TRBJ2-3
v_gene: TRBV7-9

CDR3aa: CASRPQGALLEQYF
j_gene: TRBJ2-7
v_gene: TRBV6-6

CDR3aa: CAARGGGALNEQFF
j_gene: TRBJ2-1
v_gene: TRBV5-4

CDR3aa: CASSLDRGGNTIYF
j_gene: TRBJ1-3
v_gene: TRBV5-5

CDR3aa: CASRDRGPLGYTF
j_gene: TRBJ1-2
v_gene: TRBV19

CDR3aa: CATSRDPHLNTEAFF
j_gene: TRBJ1-1
v_gene: TRBV15

CDR3aa: CASFTDRVNTEAFF
j_gene: TRBJ1-1
v_gene: TRBV7-8

CDR3aa: CASSVAGLAVVGGVEQFF
j_gene: TRBJ2-1
v_gene: TRBV9

CDR3aa: CATGQVGAFF
j_gene: TRBJ1-1
v_gene: TRBV19

CDR3aa: CASSQDVRDNSSPLHF
j_gene: TRBJ1-6
v_gene: TRBV4-3

CDR3aa: CASSAYQVTNEKLFF
j_gene: TRBJ1-4
v_gene: TRBV19

CDR3aa: CASGLGRQGNEQYF
j_gene: TRBJ2-7
v_gene: TRBV12-5

CDR3aa: CASSQDLASSFYNEQFF
j_gene: TRBJ2-1
v_gene: TRBV4-2

CDR3aa: CASSALTENTGELFF
j_gene: TRBJ2-2
v_gene: TRBV9

CDR3aa: CASSEWTGDEKLFF
j_gene: TRBJ1-4
v_gene: TRBV25-1

CDR3aa: CASSPTGTSYEQYF
j_gene: TRBJ2-7
v_gene: TRBV18

CDR3aa: CSVETGGYNEQFF
j_gene: TRBJ2-1
v_gene: TRBV29-1

CDR3aa: CASSTGTGVYGYTF
j_gene: TRBJ1-2
v_gene: TRBV6-5

CDR3aa: CATSSRLTGTEAFF
j_gene: TRBJ1-1
v_gene: TRBV15

CDR3aa: CASSQDQTGGNYGYTF
j_gene: TRBJ1-2
v_gene: TRBV4-2